The T cell receptor (beta chain) described here comes from a study of shared clonotypes between healthy human individuals. Assay runs were performed at deep level. The protocol was immunoSEQ multiplex PCR, while the TCRdb copy is restricted to in-frame clones and leaves out a portion. Here the sample spans 2 million to 2.5 million clones, 80% to 95% being singletons. Deletions cut 2 bases from V and 3 bases from J, with 10 bases between. The CDR3 is made up of 14 amino acids. CDR1 is MNHNS and CDR2 is SASEGT in the germline V gene. Study findings and constraints: With a few donors compared, approximately 5% of naive CD4 clonotypes were shared.

About this clone itself: Its specificity is unknown.

The receptor was derived from a man younger than 30 in good health. Some clones in this sample may be carry-over from other donors' samples. Sequencing input: naive CD4+ T cells from PBMCs. Subset given: CD45RA+ positively selected. The rearrangement joins TRBV6-1 to TRBJ2-5; D remains ambiguous. CDR3 sequence: CASSEMGREETQYF. In DNA, the CDR3 is TGTGCCAGCAGTGAAATGGGTAGAGAAGAGACCCAGTACTTC.